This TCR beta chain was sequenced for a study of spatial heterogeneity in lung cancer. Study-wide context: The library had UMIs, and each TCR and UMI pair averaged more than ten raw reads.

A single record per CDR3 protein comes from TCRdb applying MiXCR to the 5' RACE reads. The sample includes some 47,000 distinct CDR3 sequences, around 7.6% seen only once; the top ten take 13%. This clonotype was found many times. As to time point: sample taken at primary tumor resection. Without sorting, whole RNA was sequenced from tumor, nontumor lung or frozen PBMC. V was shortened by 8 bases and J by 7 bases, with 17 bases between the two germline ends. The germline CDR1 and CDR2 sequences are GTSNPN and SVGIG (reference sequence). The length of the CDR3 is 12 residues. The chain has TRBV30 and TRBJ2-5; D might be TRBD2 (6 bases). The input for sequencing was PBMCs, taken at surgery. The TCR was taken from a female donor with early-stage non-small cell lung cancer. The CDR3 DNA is TGTGCCGGCGGGCCCCAGGGAGGGACCCAGTACTTC. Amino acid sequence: CAGGPQGGTQYF.